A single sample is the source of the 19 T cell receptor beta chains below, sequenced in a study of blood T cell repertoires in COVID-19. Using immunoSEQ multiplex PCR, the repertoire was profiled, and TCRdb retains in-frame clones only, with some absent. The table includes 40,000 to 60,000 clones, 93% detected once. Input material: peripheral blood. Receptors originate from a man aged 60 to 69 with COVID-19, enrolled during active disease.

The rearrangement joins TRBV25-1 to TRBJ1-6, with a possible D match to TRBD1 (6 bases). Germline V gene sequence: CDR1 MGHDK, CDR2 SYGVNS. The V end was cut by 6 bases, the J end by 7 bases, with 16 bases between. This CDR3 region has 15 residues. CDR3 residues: CASRPDTGNNSPLHF. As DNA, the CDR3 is TGTGCCAGCAGGCCGGACACAGGGAACAATTCACCCCTCCACTTT. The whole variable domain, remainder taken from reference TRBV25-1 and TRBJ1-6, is EADIYQTPRYLVIGTGKKITLECSQTMGHDKMYWYQQDPGMELHLIHYSYGVNSTEKGDLSSESTVSRIRTEHFPLTLESARPSHTSQYLCASRPDTGNNSPLHFGNGTRLTVT.

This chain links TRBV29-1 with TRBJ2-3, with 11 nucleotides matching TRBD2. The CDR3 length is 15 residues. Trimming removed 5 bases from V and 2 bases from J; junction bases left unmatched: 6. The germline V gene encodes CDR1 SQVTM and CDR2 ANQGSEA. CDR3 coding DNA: TGCAGCGTTTCGCTGACTAGCGGGGCCACAGATACGCAGTATTTT. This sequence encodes CSVSLTSGATDTQYF.

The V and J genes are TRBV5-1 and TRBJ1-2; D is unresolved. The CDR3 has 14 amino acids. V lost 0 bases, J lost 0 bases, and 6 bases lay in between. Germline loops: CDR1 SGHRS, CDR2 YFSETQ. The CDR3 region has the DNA TGCGCCAGCAGCTTGGCGGGTGCTAACTATGGCTACACCTTC. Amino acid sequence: CASSLAGANYGYTF.

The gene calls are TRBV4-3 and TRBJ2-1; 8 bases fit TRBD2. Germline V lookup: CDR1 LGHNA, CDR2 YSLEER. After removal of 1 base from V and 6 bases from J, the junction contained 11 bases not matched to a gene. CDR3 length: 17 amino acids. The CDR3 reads CASSQGGPSGSANEQFF. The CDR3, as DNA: TGCGCCAGCAGCCAAGGGGGGCCGAGCGGGAGCGCCAATGAGCAGTTCTTC.

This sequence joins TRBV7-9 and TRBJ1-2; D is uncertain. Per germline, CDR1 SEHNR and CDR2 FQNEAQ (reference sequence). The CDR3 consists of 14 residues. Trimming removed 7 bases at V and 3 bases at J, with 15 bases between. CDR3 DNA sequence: TGTGCCAGCACCAGGTTGGGCTCTGACTATGGCTACACCTTC. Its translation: CASTRLGSDYGYTF.

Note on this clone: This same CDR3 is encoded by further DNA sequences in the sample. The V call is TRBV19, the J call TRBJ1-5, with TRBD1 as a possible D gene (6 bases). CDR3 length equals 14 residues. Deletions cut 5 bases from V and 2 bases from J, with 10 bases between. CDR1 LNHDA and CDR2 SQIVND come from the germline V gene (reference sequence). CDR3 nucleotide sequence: TGTGCCAGTAGTCCGGGACAAGGCAATCAGCCCCAGCATTTT. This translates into CASSPGQGNQPQHF.

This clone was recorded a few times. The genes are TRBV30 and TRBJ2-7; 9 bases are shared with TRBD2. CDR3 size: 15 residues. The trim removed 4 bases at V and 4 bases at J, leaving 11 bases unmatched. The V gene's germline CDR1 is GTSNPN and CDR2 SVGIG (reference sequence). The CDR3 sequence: CAWTPAGTSNYEQYF. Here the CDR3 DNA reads TGTGCCTGGACCCCCGCCGGGACTAGCAATTACGAGCAGTACTTC.

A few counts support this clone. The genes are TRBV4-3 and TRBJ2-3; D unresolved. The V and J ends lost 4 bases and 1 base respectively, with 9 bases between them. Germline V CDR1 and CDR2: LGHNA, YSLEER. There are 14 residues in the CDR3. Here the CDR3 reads CASSRLWRTDTQYF. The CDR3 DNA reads TGCGCCAGCAGCCGCCTTTGGCGCACAGATACGCAGTATTTT.

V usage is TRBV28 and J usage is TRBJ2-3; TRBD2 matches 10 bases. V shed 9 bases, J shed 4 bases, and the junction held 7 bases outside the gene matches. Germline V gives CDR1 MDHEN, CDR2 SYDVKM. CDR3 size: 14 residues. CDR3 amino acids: CASGESGRADTQYF. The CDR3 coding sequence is TGTGCCAGTGGAGAAAGCGGGAGGGCAGATACGCAGTATTTT. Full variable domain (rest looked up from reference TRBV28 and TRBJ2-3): DVKVTQSSRYLVKRTGEKVFLECVQDMDHENMFWYRQDPGLGLRLIYFSYDVKMKEKGDIPEGYSVSREKKERFSLILESASTNQTSMYLCASGESGRADTQYFGPGTRLTVL.

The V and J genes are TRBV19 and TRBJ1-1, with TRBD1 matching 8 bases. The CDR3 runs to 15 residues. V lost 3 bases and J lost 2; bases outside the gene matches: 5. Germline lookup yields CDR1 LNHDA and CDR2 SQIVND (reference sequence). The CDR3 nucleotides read TGTGCCAGTAGTATCAGCGGACAGGGAAACACTGAAGCTTTCTTT. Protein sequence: CASSISGQGNTEAFF.

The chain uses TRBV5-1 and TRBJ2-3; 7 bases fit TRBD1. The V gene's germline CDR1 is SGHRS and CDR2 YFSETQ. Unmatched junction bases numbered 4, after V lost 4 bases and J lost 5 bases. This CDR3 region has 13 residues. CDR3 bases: TGCGCCAGCAGCCCAAACAGGGGAGATACGCAGTATTTT. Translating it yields CASSPNRGDTQYF.

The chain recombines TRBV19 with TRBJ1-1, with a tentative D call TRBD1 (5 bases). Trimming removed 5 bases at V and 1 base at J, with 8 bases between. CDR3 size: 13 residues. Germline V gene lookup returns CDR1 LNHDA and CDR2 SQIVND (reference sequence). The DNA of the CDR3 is TGTGCCAGTAGTTTAACAGGGAACACTGAAGCTTTCTTT. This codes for CASSLTGNTEAFF.

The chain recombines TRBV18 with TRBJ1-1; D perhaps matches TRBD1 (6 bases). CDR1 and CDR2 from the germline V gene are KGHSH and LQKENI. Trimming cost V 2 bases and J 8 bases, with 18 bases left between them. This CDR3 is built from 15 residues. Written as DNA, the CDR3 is TGTGCCAGCTCACCAACCCTTGGGGAAGGGACAGAAGCTTTCTTT. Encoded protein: CASSPTLGEGTEAFF.

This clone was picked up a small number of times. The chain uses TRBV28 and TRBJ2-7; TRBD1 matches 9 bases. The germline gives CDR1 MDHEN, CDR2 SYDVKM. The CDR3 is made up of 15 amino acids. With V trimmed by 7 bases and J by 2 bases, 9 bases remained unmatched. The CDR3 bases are TGTGCCAGCATCCTTAATACAGGGGGCCCCTACGAGCAGTACTTC. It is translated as CASILNTGGPYEQYF. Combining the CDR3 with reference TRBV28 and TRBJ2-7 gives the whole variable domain DVKVTQSSRYLVKRTGEKVFLECVQDMDHENMFWYRQDPGLGLRLIYFSYDVKMKEKGDIPEGYSVSREKKERFSLILESASTNQTSMYLCASILNTGGPYEQYFGPGTRLTVT.

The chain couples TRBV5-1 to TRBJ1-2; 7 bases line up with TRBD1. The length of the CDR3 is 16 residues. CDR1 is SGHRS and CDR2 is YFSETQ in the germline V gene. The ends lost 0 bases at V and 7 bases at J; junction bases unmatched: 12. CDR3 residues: CASSLARGGAVIGYTF. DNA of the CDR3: TGCGCCAGCAGCTTGGCAAGAGGGGGCGCGGTGATTGGCTACACCTTC.

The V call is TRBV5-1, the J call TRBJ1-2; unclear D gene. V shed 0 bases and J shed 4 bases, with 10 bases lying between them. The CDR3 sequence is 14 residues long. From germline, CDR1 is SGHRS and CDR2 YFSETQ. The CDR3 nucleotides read TGCGCCAGCAGCTTGGGGCGGATGACCTATGGCTACACCTTC. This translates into CASSLGRMTYGYTF.

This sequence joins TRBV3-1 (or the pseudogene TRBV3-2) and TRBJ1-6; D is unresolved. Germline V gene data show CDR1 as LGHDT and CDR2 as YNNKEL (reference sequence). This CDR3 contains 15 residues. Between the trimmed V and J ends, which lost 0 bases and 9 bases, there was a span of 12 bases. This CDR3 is CASSQDEFLPSPLHF. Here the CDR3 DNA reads TGTGCCAGCAGCCAAGACGAGTTTCTCCCTTCACCCCTCCACTTT.

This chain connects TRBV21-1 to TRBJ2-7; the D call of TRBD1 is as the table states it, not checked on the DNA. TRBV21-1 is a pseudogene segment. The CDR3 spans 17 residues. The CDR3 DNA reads TGTGCCAGCAGCAAAGGAGGGTACAGGGCACCCTTCACCGAGCAGTACTTC. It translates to CASSKGGYRAPFTEQYF.

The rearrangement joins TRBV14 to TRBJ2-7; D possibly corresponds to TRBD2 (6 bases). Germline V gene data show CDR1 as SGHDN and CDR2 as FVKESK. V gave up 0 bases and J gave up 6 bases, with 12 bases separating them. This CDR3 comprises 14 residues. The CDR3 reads CASSQDRRGGEQYF. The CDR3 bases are TGTGCCAGCAGCCAAGATAGGAGGGGTGGCGAGCAGTACTTC.